This T cell receptor beta chain came from a study of Graves' ophthalmopathy and Graves' hyperthyroidism. Notes on the study in general: Its predictions of ophthalmopathy progression gave the model over 65% sensitivity and 72% to 85% specificity.

This clonotype was seen a handful of times. Its cognate antigen is unknown. One base away lies a much larger clone, so this may be a sequencing read error. Other autoimmune diseases, uncontrolled infections, pregnancy and lactation each led to patient exclusion. Clinical symptoms, serum thyroxine, TRAb, thyroid ultrasound and orbital computed tomography were relied on for diagnosis. The PBMCs had their origin in 10 ml of fresh peripheral blood. Amplified TCR beta CDR3 regions were obtained using RNA transcripts as template. The workflow started with a first-round RT-PCR run with HTBI primers and then moved on to a second-round multiplex PCR. MiXCR, run by TCRdb on the multiplex PCR reads, gives a single entry per CDR3 protein. The sample lists about 740,000 distinct CDR3 sequences; roughly two fifths were seen once. From germline, CDR1 is SEHNR and CDR2 FQNEAQ (reference sequence). CDR3 length equals 14 residues. The V gene lost 2 bases and the J gene lost 10 bases, with 12 bases spanning the gap.

The chain recombines TRBV7-9 with TRBJ1-6; TRBD1 might be the D (6 bases). This clonotype was sampled from an adult man with Graves' ophthalmopathy. The sample comprised peripheral blood. CDR3 DNA sequence: TGTGCCAGCAGCTTAAGGGGGAATTGGTCACCCCTCCACTTT. Amino acids: CASSLRGNWSPLHF.